The present TCR beta chain was sequenced within a study of blood T cell repertoires in COVID-19. Study summary: Acute and convalescent COVID-19 samples came from the United States, Italy and Spain. The analysed material was cDNA or gDNA that came from T cells, B-cell-depleted T cells, or PBMCs.

The length of the CDR3 is 17 residues. Trimming at V came to 3 bases and at J to 0 bases, leaving 7 bases not matched to a gene. CDR1 and CDR2 (germline): SGHTA, FQGNSA. In the study's own analysis: The authors estimated nucleated cell counts from reference gene primer amplification. The repertoire was sequenced with immunoSEQ multiplex PCR; TCRdb's copy has only in-frame clones and lacks some. D and trimming were read from the DNA, whereas the V and J calls and clone size are those reported in that table. The sample has 200,000 or so clones, roughly three quarters seen once. This clone was seen only once.

The chain uses TRBV7-2 and TRBJ2-3; 9 bases are a match to TRBD2. This clonotype was sampled from a man between 60 and 70 years old with active or convalescent COVID-19. What was sequenced was peripheral blood. The CDR3, as DNA: TGTGCCAGCAGCTTGGATGGAGCGGGAGGAAGCACAGATACGCAGTATTTT. Translating gives CASSLDGAGGSTDTQYF.